This is a list of T cell receptor beta chains from one sample in a study of cytomegalovirus exposure and HLA in healthy donors. Profiled with immunoSEQ multiplex PCR; TCRdb holds only in-frame clones, not every one. The table lists roughly 92,000 clones, 80% of them singletons, with less than 40% in the top ten. Sequences were obtained from PBMCs. These receptors were collected from a man in his fifties or sixties in good health and CMV-seropositive. The CDR3 runs from the conserved cysteine through the conserved F or W. D genes are given only for firm matches. Expanded clones get a size class; other rows say once, few or many, or leave the size out.

len | j_gene | abundance | d_gene | v_gene | CDR3nt | CDR3aa
14 | TRBJ1-3 | - | - | TRBV5-1 | TGCGCCAGCAGCTCAGGGACATCTGGAAACACCATATATTTT | CASSSGTSGNTIYF
13 | TRBJ2-3 | - | - | TRBV6-6 | TGTGCCAGCAGTTACTCGAGCCTCAGGACGCAGTATTTT | CASSYSSLRTQYF
10 | TRBJ1-5 | few | - | TRBV25-1 | TGTGCCAGCAGGAGGCAGCCCCAGCATTTT | CASRRQPQHF
12 | TRBJ2-7 | - | - | TRBV2 | TGTGCCAGCAGAGAGACAGTCTACGAGCAGTACTTC | CASRETVYEQYF
15 | TRBJ1-1 | - | - | TRBV19 | TGTGCCAGTAGTACAGGAAGTATAATGAACACTGAAGCTTTCTTT | CASSTGSIMNTEAFF
15 | TRBJ2-1 | - | TRBD2 | TRBV7-9 | TGTGCCAGCAGCCTTAGCGGGAGGCCCCTTAATGAGCAGTTCTTC | CASSLSGRPLNEQFF
15 | TRBJ2-5 | few | TRBD2 | TRBV7-9 | TGTTCCAGCAGTTCCATACTAGCGTTCGAAGAGACCCAGTACTTC | CSSSSILAFEETQYF
15 | TRBJ2-2 | once | - | TRBV18 | TGTGCCAGCTCACCCCGGCGGGATATAACCGGGGAGCTGTTTTTT | CASSPRRDITGELFF
16 | TRBJ2-7 | - | - | TRBV4-2 | TGTGCCAGCAGCCAAGATGAAGCGGCGAGCTCCTACGAGCAGTACTTC | CASSQDEAASSYEQYF
17 | TRBJ1-3 | - | TRBD1 | TRBV7-2 | TGTGCCAGCAGCCAAATACCGGGACAGGGAACTGGAAACACCATATATTTT | CASSQIPGQGTGNTIYF
14 | TRBJ2-7 | - | TRBD2 | TRBV28 | TGTGCCAGCAGTCCCAGCGGGAGTACCTACGAGCAGTACTTC | CASSPSGSTYEQYF
16 | TRBJ2-2 | once | - | TRBV19 | TGTGCCAGTAGTCCCGGGACTTCCGAGTACACCGGGGAGCTGTTTTTT | CASSPGTSEYTGELFF
17 | TRBJ2-1 | - | TRBD2 | TRBV9 | TGTGCCAGCAGCGTAACTAGCGGGAGCCCCAATTACAATGAGCAGTTCTTC | CASSVTSGSPNYNEQFF
16 | TRBJ2-2 | - | TRBD1 | TRBV4-3 | TGCGCCAGCAGCCAAGACCCGCAGGGGGCGGTCGGGGAGCTGTTTTTT | CASSQDPQGAVGELFF
13 | TRBJ2-2 | - | - | TRBV30 | TGTGCCTGGAGAATCTCGGGAGCCGGGGAGCTGTTTTTT | CAWRISGAGELFF
16 | TRBJ1-3 | - | TRBD1 | TRBV5-1 | TGCGCCAGCAGCGTAACCACAGGGGTAGAAGGAAACACCATATATTTT | CASSVTTGVEGNTIYF
12 | TRBJ2-4 | - | TRBD1 | TRBV19 | TGTGCCAGTAAACAGGGGGCTGACATTCAGTACTTC | CASKQGADIQYF
14 | TRBJ1-2 | - | - | TRBV21-1 | TGTGCCAGCAGCACTCCCGACAGGGCCTGTGGCTACACCTTC | CASSTPDRACGYTF
14 | TRBJ1-6 | - | - | TRBV6-6 | TGTGCCAGCAGCCGGGGACAAGATAATTCACCCCTCCACTTT | CASSRGQDNSPLHF
15 | TRBJ2-1 | few | TRBD2 | TRBV7-8 | TGTGCCAGCAGCTTAGGTAGCGGGAGCCCCAATGAGCAGTTCTTC | CASSLGSGSPNEQFF
15 | TRBJ1-2 | - | TRBD1 | TRBV5-1 | TGCGCCAGCAGCTCTGGACAGGCTCCTAACTATGGCTACACCTTC | CASSSGQAPNYGYTF
15 | TRBJ2-3 | - | - | TRBV5-4 | TGTGCCAGCAGCCCAGGGGGGCTACTCACAGATACGCAGTATTTT | CASSPGGLLTDTQYF
14 | TRBJ2-3 | few | - | TRBV14 | TGTGCCAGCAGCGAGCTAGTAGGCACAGATACGCAGTATTTT | CASSELVGTDTQYF
15 | TRBJ2-7 | - | TRBD2 | TRBV7-9 | TGTTCCAGCAGCTTAGCTAGCGGGAAGACCTACGAGCAGTACTTC | CSSSLASGKTYEQYF